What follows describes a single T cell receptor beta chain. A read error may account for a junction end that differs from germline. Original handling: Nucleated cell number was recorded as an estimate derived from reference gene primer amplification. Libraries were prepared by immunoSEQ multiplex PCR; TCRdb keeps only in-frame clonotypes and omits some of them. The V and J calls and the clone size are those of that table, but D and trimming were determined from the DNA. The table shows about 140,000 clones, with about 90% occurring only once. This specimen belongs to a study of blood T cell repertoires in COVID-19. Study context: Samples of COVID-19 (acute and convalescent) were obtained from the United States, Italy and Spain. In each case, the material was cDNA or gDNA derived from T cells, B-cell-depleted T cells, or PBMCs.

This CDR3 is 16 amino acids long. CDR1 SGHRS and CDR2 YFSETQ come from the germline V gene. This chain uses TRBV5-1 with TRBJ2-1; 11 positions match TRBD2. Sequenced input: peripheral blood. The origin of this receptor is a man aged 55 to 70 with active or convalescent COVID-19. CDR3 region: CASSLLAGVSDNEQFF. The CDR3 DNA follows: TGCGCCAGCAGCTTACTAGCGGGAGTCTCCGACAATGAGCAGTTCTTC.